The TCR beta chain under discussion was sequenced for a study of blood T cell repertoires in COVID-19. The wider study: Researchers got acute and convalescent COVID-19 samples from the United States, Italy and Spain. Nucleic acid was either cDNA or gDNA, and it came from T cells, B-cell-depleted T cells, or PBMCs.

How the authors handled the data: How many nucleated cells were present was estimated from reference gene primer amplification. Sequencing was performed with immunoSEQ multiplex PCR; in TCRdb, only in-frame clones are kept and a portion is missing. D and trimming were read from the DNA, whereas the V and J calls and clone size are those reported in that table. Of 240,000 or so clones listed, about 80% are singletons. From germline, CDR1 is LNHDA and CDR2 SQIVND (reference sequence). This CDR3 comprises 15 residues. The ends were cut back, 6 bases at V and 4 bases at J, with 18 bases in the middle. The TCR sequence derives from a woman over 75 with acute or convalescent COVID-19. The source material was peripheral blood. The rearrangement uses TRBV19 and TRBJ1-2; no definite D call. This CDR3 is CASSRFLAESYGYTF. The CDR3 bases are TGTGCCAGTAGCCGGTTCCTGGCGGAGAGCTATGGCTACACCTTC.